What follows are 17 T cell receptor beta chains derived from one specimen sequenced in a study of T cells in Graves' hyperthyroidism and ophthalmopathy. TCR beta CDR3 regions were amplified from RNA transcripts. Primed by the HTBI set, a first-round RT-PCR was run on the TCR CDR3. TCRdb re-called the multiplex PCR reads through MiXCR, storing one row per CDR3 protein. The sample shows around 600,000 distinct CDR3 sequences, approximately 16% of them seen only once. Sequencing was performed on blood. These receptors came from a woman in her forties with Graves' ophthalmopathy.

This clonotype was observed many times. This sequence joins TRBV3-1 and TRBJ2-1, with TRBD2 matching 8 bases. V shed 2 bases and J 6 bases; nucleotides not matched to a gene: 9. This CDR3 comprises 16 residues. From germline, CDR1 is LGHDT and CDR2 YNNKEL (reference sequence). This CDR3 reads CASSQSVGLGSNEQFF. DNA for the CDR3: TGTGCCAGCAGCCAATCTGTGGGACTAGGCAGCAATGAGCAGTTCTTC.

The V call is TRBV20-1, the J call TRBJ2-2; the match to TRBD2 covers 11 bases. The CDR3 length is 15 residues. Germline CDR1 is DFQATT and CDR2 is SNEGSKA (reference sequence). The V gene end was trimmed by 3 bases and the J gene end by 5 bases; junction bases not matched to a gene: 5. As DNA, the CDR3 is TGCAGTGCTAGGGCTAGCGGGGGGTGGACCGGGGAGCTGTTTTTT. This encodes CSARASGGWTGELFF.

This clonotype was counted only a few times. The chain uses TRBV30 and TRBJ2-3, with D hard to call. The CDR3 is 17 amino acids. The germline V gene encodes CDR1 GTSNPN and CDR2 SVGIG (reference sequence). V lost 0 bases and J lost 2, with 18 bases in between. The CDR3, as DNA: TGTGCCTGGAGTGTCCCGGTTGGTCAGAGAGACACAGATACGCAGTATTTT. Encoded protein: CAWSVPVGQRDTDTQYF.

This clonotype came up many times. The CDR3 bases are TGTGCCTGGGGGGATACAAATGAAAAACTGTTTTTT. Protein: CAWGDTNEKLFF. This rearrangement joins TRBV30 to TRBJ1-4; D uncertain. This CDR3 has 12 residues. CDR1 is GTSNPN, CDR2 SVGIG, per germline (reference sequence). V lost 5 bases and J 5 bases, leaving 9 bases between the germline ends.

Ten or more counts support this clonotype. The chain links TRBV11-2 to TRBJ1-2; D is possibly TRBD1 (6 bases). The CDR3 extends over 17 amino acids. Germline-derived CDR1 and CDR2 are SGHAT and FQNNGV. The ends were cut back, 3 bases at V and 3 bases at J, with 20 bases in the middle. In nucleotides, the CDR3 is TGTGCCAGCAGCTTGGGGGACCGGGACATTGATGACTATGGCTACACCTTC. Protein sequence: CASSLGDRDIDDYGYTF.

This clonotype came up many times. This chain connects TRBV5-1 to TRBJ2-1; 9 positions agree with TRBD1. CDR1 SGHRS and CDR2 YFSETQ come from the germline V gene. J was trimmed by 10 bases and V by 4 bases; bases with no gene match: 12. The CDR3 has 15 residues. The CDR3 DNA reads TGCGCCAGCAGCGACCGGGACAGGGCCACTACCGAGCAGTTCTTC. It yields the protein CASSDRDRATTEQFF.

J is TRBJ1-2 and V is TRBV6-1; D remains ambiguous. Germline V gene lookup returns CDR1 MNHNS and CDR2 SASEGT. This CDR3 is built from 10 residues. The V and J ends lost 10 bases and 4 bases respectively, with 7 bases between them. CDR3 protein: CAIIGYGYTF. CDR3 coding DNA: TGTGCCATAATCGGCTATGGCTACACCTTC.

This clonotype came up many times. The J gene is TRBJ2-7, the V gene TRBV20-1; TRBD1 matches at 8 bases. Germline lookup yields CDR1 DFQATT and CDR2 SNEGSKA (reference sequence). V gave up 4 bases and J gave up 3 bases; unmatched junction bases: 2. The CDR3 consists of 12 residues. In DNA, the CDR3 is TGCAGTGCTAAACAGGGGGTCTACGAGCAGTACTTC. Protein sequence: CSAKQGVYEQYF.

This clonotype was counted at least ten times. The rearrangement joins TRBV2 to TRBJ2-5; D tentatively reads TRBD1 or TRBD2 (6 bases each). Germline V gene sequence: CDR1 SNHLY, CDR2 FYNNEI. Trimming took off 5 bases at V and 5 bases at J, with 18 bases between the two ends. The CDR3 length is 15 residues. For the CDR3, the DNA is TGTGCCAGCAGTTTGACAATTTTCGGGGGCGAGACCCAGTACTTC. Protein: CASSLTIFGGETQYF.

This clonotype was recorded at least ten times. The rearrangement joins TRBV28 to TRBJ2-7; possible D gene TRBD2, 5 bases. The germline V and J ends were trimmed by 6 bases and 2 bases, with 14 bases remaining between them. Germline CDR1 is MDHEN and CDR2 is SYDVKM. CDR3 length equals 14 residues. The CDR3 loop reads CASSFSGSPYEQYF. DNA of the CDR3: TGTGCCAGCAGCTTTTCGGGGAGTCCCTACGAGCAGTACTTC.

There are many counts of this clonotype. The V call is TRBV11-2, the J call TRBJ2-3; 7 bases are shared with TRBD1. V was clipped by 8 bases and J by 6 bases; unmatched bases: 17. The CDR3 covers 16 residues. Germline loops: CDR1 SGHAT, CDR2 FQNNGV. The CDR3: CASSRQTTGAVDTQYF. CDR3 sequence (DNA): TGTGCCAGCTCTCGTCAAACAACAGGGGCGGTGGATACGCAGTATTTT. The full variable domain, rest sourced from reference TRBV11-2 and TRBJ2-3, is EAGVAQSPRYKIIEKRQSVAFWCNPISGHATLYWYQQILGQGPKLLIQFQNNGVVDDSQLPKDRFSAERLKGVDSTLKIQPAKLEDSAVYLCASSRQTTGAVDTQYFGPGTRLTVL.

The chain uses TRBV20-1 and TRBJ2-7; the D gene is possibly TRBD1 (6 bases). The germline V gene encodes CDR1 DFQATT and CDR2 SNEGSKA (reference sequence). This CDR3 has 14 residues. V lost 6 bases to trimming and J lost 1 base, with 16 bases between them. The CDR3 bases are TGCAGTGCAAGCACAACAGGGCAATCCTACGAGCAGTACTTC. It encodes CSASTTGQSYEQYF.

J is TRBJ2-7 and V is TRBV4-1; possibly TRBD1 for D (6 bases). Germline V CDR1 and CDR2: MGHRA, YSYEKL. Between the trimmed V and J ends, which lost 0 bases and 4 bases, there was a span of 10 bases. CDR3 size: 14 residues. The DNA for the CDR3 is TGCGCCAGCAGCCAAGAGACAGGTTTTTACGAGCAGTACTTC. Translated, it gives CASSQETGFYEQYF.

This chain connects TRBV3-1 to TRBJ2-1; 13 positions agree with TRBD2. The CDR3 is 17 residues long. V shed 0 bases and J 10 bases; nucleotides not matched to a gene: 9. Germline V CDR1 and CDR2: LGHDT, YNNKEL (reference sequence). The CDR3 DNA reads TGTGCCAGCAGCCAAGACCTCGGACTAGCGGGAGTCACCGAGCAGTTCTTC. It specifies CASSQDLGLAGVTEQFF.

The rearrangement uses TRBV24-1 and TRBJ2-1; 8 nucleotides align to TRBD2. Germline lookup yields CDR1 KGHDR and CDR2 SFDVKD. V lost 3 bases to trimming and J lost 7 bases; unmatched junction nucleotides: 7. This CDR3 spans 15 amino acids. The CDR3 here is CATSDPGGTGNEQFF. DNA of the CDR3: TGTGCCACCAGTGATCCGGGGGGGACTGGGAATGAGCAGTTCTTC.

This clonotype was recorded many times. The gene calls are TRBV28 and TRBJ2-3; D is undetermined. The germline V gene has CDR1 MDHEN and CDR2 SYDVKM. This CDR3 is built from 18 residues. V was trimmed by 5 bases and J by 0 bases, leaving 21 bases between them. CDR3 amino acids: CASSPQVVSKTSTDTQYF. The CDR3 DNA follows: TGTGCCAGCAGTCCCCAGGTAGTCTCCAAAACTAGCACAGATACGCAGTATTTT.

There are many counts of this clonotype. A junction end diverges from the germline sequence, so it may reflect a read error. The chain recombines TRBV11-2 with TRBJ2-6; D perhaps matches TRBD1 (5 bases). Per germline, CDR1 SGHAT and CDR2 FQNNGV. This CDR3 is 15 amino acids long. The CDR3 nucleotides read TGTGCCAGCAGCATAGACAGCTCTGGGGCCAACGTCCTGACTTTC. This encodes CASSIDSSGANVLTF. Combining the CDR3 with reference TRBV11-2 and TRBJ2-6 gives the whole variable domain EAGVAQSPRYKIIEKRQSVAFWCNPISGHATLYWYQQILGQGPKLLIQFQNNGVVDDSQLPKDRFSAERLKGVDSTLKIQPAKLEDSAVYLCASSIDSSGANVLTFGAGSRLTVL.